Reported below is one TCR beta chain. As yet, its antigen is unknown. This record comes from a study of T cell responses to AZD1222 COVID-19 vaccine. Only in-frame clones appear in the TCRdb table, and some are missing; sequencing was by immunoSEQ multiplex PCR. The table records approximately 150,000 clones, around 90% of them present only once. The germline V and J ends were trimmed by 11 bases and 5 bases, with 16 bases remaining between them. The CDR3 extends over 13 amino acids. Germline CDR1 LNHNV, CDR2 YYDKDF (reference sequence). Study outcomes and limitations: Spike-wide coverage was observed for vaccine-associated CD4 TCRs, with dominant responses at 160-218 and 743-854. Nearly half of spike-specific TCRs reportedly target unmutated variant regions. It was only a handful of AZD1222 recipients who were seropositive at baseline.

Sequences were derived from peripheral blood, sampled 28 days after the second AZD1222 dose. The rearrangement links TRBV15 to TRBJ2-1; D may be TRBD2 (6 bases). This clonotype originated in an adult who received the AZD1222 COVID-19 vaccine. The CDR3: CASSPSDNNEQFF. DNA of the CDR3: TGTGCCTCCTCCCCTAGCGACAACAATGAGCAGTTCTTC. Full variable domain (missing parts from reference TRBV15 and TRBJ2-1): DAMVIQNPRYQVTQFGKPVTLSCSQTLNHNVMYWYQQKSSQAPKLLFHYYDKDFNNEADTPDNFQSRRPNTSFCFLDIRSPGLGDTAMYLCASSPSDNNEQFFGPGTRLTVL.